These 18 T cell receptor beta chains came from one sample sequenced in a study of T-cell memory formation after mild COVID-19. MiXCR, applied by TCRdb to the 5' RACE reads, yields one record per CDR3 protein. The table has 140,000 or so distinct CDR3 sequences, about 6.1% seen once; the top ten hold about 2.1%. What was sequenced was PBMCs or a T cell subset sorted from them (not recorded which). Receptor source: an adult woman who had mild COVID-19 (a few samples of this study predate the infection). Cell type and time point are not known.

This clonotype was observed at least ten times. The rearrangement links TRBV5-6 to TRBJ1-2; possibly TRBD1 for D (5 bases). The CDR3 spans 14 residues. V shed 1 base and J shed 6 bases, with 13 bases lying between them. CDR1 is SGHDT and CDR2 is YYEEEE in the germline V gene. CDR3 residues: CASSLTDRLNGYTF. The CDR3 coding sequence is TGTGCCAGCAGCTTGACCGACAGACTTAATGGCTACACCTTC.

The rearrangement uses TRBV5-5 and TRBJ1-3; unclear D gene. V was trimmed by 0 bases and J by 0 bases, leaving 13 bases between them. Per germline, CDR1 SGHKS and CDR2 YYEKEE (reference sequence). The CDR3 covers 17 residues. The CDR3 bases are TGTGCCAGCAGCTTGGCCCTAGGCAGTGTCTCTGGAAACACCATATATTTT. Translated, it gives CASSLALGSVSGNTIYF.

This clonotype has ten or more counts. The chain employs TRBV7-9 and TRBJ2-7; TRBD1 matches 10 bases. The CDR3 totals 14 residues. Per germline, CDR1 SEHNR and CDR2 FQNEAQ (reference sequence). The V gene end was trimmed by 6 bases and the J gene end by 6 bases; junction bases not matched to a gene: 8. CDR3 bases: TGTGCCAGCAGACAGCCGGGACAGGGGAGCGAGCAGTACTTC. Its translation: CASRQPGQGSEQYF.

Only a few counts were recorded for this clonotype. The chain combines TRBV5-5 with TRBJ2-2, with D possibly TRBD2 on 5 matching bases. CDR3 length: 16 residues. V was clipped by 4 bases and J by 0 bases, with 13 bases between them. CDR1 is SGHKS and CDR2 is YYEKEE in the germline V gene (reference sequence). This CDR3 reads CASSGRAGPNTGELFF. In nucleotides, the CDR3 is TGTGCCAGCAGCGGACGCGCGGGTCCGAACACCGGGGAGCTGTTTTTT.

Ten or more counts support this clonotype. The chain combines TRBV24-1 with TRBJ2-1, with D uncertain. This CDR3 spans 12 amino acids. Germline V gene data show CDR1 as KGHDR and CDR2 as SFDVKD. The V gene lost 6 bases and the J gene lost 3 bases, with 5 bases spanning the gap. The chain's CDR3 is CATSSSYNEQFF. The CDR3 DNA follows: TGTGCCACCAGTTCCAGCTACAATGAGCAGTTCTTC.

This rearrangement joins TRBV20-1 to TRBJ2-2; 7 nucleotides agree with TRBD1. J was trimmed by 6 bases and V by 0 bases; bases with no gene match: 10. Per germline, CDR1 DFQATT and CDR2 SNEGSKA (reference sequence). The CDR3 extends over 16 amino acids. CDR3: CSARDHWGQGAGELFF. As DNA, the CDR3 is TGCAGTGCTAGAGACCATTGGGGGCAGGGGGCCGGGGAGCTGTTTTTT.

This clonotype was found a few times. The chain combines TRBV7-2 with TRBJ2-7; D is possibly TRBD2 (6 bases). The CDR3 length is 15 residues. Germline V gives CDR1 SGHTA, CDR2 FQGNSA. CDR3 in DNA: TGTGCCAGCAGCCCTCCGAACGCGAAGGGAGGCCCACGAGAGGTC. It specifies CASSPPNAKGGPREV.

This clonotype was counted only a few times. In DNA, the CDR3 is TGTGCCAGCAAATTCCAGACTGGAAACACTGAAGCTTTCTTT. Its translation is CASKFQTGNTEAFF. This chain links TRBV12-3 or TRBV12-4 with TRBJ1-1, with D uncertain. The CDR3 covers 14 residues. Deletions cut 7 bases from V and 2 bases from J, with 14 bases between.

This rearrangement joins TRBV7-9 to TRBJ2-3; tentatively, D is TRBD2 (6 bases). Trimming cost V 4 bases and J 13 bases, with 21 bases left between them. Germline-derived CDR1 and CDR2 are SEHNR and FQNEAQ (reference sequence). The CDR3 runs to 14 residues. The CDR3 sequence is CASSWRGPPDMEYF. The CDR3 region has the DNA TGTGCCAGCAGCTGGCGGGGCCCACCTGACATGGAGTATTTT.

This clonotype showed up many times. V and J are TRBV20-1 and TRBJ2-7, with unresolved D. This CDR3 contains 13 residues. With 3 bases removed from V and 2 bases from J, the gap between germline ends came to 11 bases. The germline V gene has CDR1 DFQATT and CDR2 SNEGSKA (reference sequence). CDR3 nucleotides: TGCAGTGCTAGTCAAGCGCGAGCCTACGAGCAGTACTTC. Translation: CSASQARAYEQYF.

This clonotype appeared many times. The chain carries TRBV12-3 or TRBV12-4 and TRBJ1-1; 7 bases agree with TRBD1. J lost 4 bases, V lost 2 bases, and 4 bases had no gene match. This CDR3 region has 14 residues. The CDR3 DNA reads TGTGCCAGCAGTTTACAGGGGGAGGCCACTGAAGCTTTCTTT. Its protein product is CASSLQGEATEAFF.

This clonotype turned up a few times. This chain uses TRBV30 with TRBJ2-6; 9 nucleotides agree with TRBD1. Germline CDR1 is GTSNPN and CDR2 is SVGIG (reference sequence). This CDR3 contains 17 residues. V shed 3 bases and J 0 bases; nucleotides not matched to a gene: 6. In nucleotides, the CDR3 is TGTGCCTGGAGATTAGGGACAGGGAGCTCTGGGGCCAACGTCCTGACTTTC. Residues: CAWRLGTGSSGANVLTF.

This chain joins TRBV5-1 and TRBJ1-1; D ambiguous. This CDR3 contains 16 residues. Germline CDR1 SGHRS, CDR2 YFSETQ. The V end lost 0 bases, the J end lost 4 bases, and 16 bases lay between the germline ends. CDR3 in amino acids: CASSLAGYDGITEAFF. CDR3 in DNA: TGCGCCAGCAGCTTGGCGGGATACGACGGGATCACTGAAGCTTTCTTT.

The J gene is TRBJ1-5, the V gene TRBV27; unclear D gene. V lost 3 bases and J lost 5, with 8 bases in between. CDR1 and CDR2 from the germline V gene are MNHEY and SMNVEV (reference sequence). The CDR3 sequence is 13 residues long. Here the CDR3 DNA reads TGTGCCAGCAGTTTTTATATCGATCAGCCCCAGCATTTT. This encodes CASSFYIDQPQHF.

In its sample, this clonotype was seen once. A much larger clone sits a single nucleotide away, making a read error possible. V usage is TRBV4-1 and J usage is TRBJ2-5, with TRBD2 as a possible D gene (5 bases). CDR1 is MGHRA and CDR2 is YSYEKL in the germline V gene. V dropped 2 bases and J dropped 5 bases, with 12 bases sitting between them. CDR3 length: 14 residues. The CDR3 DNA reads as TGCGCCAGCAGCCAACGGGATAGGAGGGAGACCCAGTACTTC. Encoded protein: CASSQRDRRETQYF.

The sample holds many counts of this clonotype. J is TRBJ2-5 and V is TRBV9; 7 bases are shared with TRBD2. Per germline, CDR1 SGDLS and CDR2 YYNGEE. CDR3 length: 14 amino acids. The V and J ends lost 2 bases and 5 bases, in that order; junction bases with no gene match: 6. CDR3 sequence: CASSVGTTLETQYF. In DNA, the CDR3 is TGTGCCAGCAGCGTCGGGACTACCTTGGAGACCCAGTACTTC.

This clonotype was counted many times. The V call is TRBV4-1, the J call TRBJ2-1; 9 bases are a match to TRBD2. Looked up from germline, CDR1 is MGHRA and CDR2 is YSYEKL. This CDR3 is 15 amino acids long. V lost 6 bases and J lost 6; bases outside the gene matches: 9. As DNA, the CDR3 is TGCGCCAGCAGGCCTCCGGGACTAGCCGGCAATGAGCAGTTCTTC. It yields the protein CASRPPGLAGNEQFF.

The table lists this clonotype with a few counts. The rearrangement links TRBV9 to TRBJ1-1; D unresolved. Germline assignment: CDR1 SGDLS and CDR2 YYNGEE. Between the trimmed V and J ends, which lost 2 bases and 4 bases, there was a span of 15 bases. The CDR3 totals 15 residues. The CDR3 bases are TGTGCCAGCAGCGTCCTCGGCAAGTTTGGCACTGAAGCTTTCTTT. It codes for CASSVLGKFGTEAFF.